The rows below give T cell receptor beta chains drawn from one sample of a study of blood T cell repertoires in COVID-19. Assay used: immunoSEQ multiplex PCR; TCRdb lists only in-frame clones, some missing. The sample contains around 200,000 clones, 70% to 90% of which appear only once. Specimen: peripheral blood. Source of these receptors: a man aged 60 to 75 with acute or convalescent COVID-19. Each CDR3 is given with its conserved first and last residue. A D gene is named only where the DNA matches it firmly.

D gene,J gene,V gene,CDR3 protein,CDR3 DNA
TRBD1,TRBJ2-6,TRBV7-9,CASSLPGQGVTGANVLTF,TGTGCCAGCAGCCTACCGGGACAGGGAGTTACTGGGGCCAACGTCCTGACTTTC
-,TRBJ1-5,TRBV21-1,CASSNGGENGNQPQHF,TGTGCCAGCAGCAACGGAGGGGAGAACGGCAATCAGCCCCAGCATTTT
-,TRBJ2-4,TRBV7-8,CATTKGGTANIQYF,TGTGCCACAACCAAGGGGGGGACGGCAAACATTCAGTACTTC
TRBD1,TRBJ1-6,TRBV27,CASSLSSGQGWNSPLHF,TGTGCCAGCAGTTTATCGTCAGGACAGGGTTGGAATTCACCCCTCCACTTT
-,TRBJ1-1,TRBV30,CAWSAIQMNTEAFF,TGTGCCTGGAGCGCAATACAGATGAACACTGAAGCTTTCTTT
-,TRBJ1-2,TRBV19,CASSIAGQRYGYTF,TGTGCCAGTAGTATAGCAGGGCAGCGCTATGGCTACACCTTC
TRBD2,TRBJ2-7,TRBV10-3,CAIRGGLAGAYEQYF,TGTGCCATCAGAGGTGGGCTAGCGGGAGCCTACGAGCAGTACTTC
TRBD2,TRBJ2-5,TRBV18,CASSPLLAGGGETQYF,TGTGCCAGCTCACCACTACTAGCGGGAGGCGGAGAGACCCAGTACTTC
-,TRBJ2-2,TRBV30,CAWSVRRMNTGELFF,TGTGCCTGGAGTGTACGTAGAATGAACACCGGGGAGCTGTTTTTT
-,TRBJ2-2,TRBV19,CASSSQTLSTGELFF,TGTGCCAGTAGCAGCCAAACACTAAGCACCGGGGAGCTGTTTTTT
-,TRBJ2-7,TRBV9,CASSVGERQALYEQYF,TGTGCCAGCAGCGTAGGGGAGAGACAGGCCCTCTACGAGCAGTACTTC
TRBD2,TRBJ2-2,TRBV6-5,CASRPAGLTGELFF,TGTGCCAGCAGACCAGCGGGACTCACCGGGGAGCTGTTTTTT
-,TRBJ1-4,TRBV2,CASREDRTVEKLFF,TGTGCCAGCAGGGAAGACAGGACCGTTGAAAAACTGTTTTTT
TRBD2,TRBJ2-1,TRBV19,CASSLSGTSGASSYNEQFF,TGTGCCAGTAGTCTCTCCGGGACTAGCGGGGCTAGCTCCTACAATGAGCAGTTCTTC